This T cell receptor (beta chain) was retrieved from a study of blood T cell repertoires in COVID-19. As for the study in general: The United States, Italy and Spain provided the acute and convalescent COVID-19 samples. The analysed material was cDNA or gDNA that came from T cells, B-cell-depleted T cells, or PBMCs.

Germline values: CDR1 SGDLS, CDR2 YYNGEE. The V and J ends lost 4 bases and 9 bases, in that order; junction bases with no gene match: 9. The CDR3 is 16 residues long. In the original processing: Estimation of nucleated cell counts was performed using reference gene primer amplification. Libraries were prepared by immunoSEQ multiplex PCR; TCRdb keeps only in-frame clonotypes and omits some of them. That table gives V, J and clone size, and the DNA gave D and trimming. The sample carries roughly 120,000 clones, more than 60% recorded once. The specimen sequenced was peripheral blood. The clonotype was recovered from a man between 70 and 80 years old with acute or convalescent COVID-19. The gene calls are TRBV9 and TRBJ1-6; 11 bases agree with TRBD1. CDR3 sequence reads: CASSIGQGARVSPLHF. Here the CDR3 DNA reads TGTGCCAGCAGCATTGGACAGGGGGCCAGGGTTTCACCCCTCCACTTT.